These T cell receptor beta chains were read from a single sample in a study of CXCR3-negative and CXCR3-positive naive CD8 T cells. TCRdb re-called the 5' RACE reads and shows each CDR3 protein once, DNA omitted. The sample features 140,000 to 150,000 distinct CDR3 sequences, with over 0.25% in its top ten. Sequenced sample: naive CXCR3+ CD8+ T cells from blood. The origin of the receptors is a human donor in good health. Some clones in this sample may be carry-over from other donors' samples. Each CDR3 is given with its conserved first and last residue. Each record gives: J gene, V gene, CDR3 protein.

j_gene: TRBJ2-7
v_gene: TRBV14
CDR3aa: CASSPQVGGYEQYF

j_gene: TRBJ2-2
v_gene: TRBV7-2
CDR3aa: CASSLWGGTGELFF

j_gene: TRBJ1-5
v_gene: TRBV6-2/TRBV6-3
CDR3aa: CASSYEASGGLSNQPQHF

j_gene: TRBJ2-1
v_gene: TRBV20-1
CDR3aa: CSARDQGVAHNEQFF

j_gene: TRBJ2-7
v_gene: TRBV5-1
CDR3aa: CASSADASVEQYF

j_gene: TRBJ1-1
v_gene: TRBV6-5
CDR3aa: CASSYANGATEAFF

j_gene: TRBJ2-1
v_gene: TRBV20-1
CDR3aa: CSARGRLAGRDEQFF

j_gene: TRBJ2-3
v_gene: TRBV27
CDR3aa: CATGVLSSTDTQYF

j_gene: TRBJ2-3
v_gene: TRBV28
CDR3aa: CASSFPSYLAHLGDTQYF

j_gene: TRBJ2-7
v_gene: TRBV20-1
CDR3aa: CSAYLVAGGLYEQYF

j_gene: TRBJ2-6
v_gene: TRBV7-9
CDR3aa: CASSSGTLAGSFWANVLTF

j_gene: TRBJ2-1
v_gene: TRBV7-9
CDR3aa: CASSFGRGSYEQFF

j_gene: TRBJ1-5
v_gene: TRBV12-3/TRBV12-4
CDR3aa: CASSLGGSNQPQHF

j_gene: TRBJ1-1
v_gene: TRBV29-1
CDR3aa: CSVLDRENTEAFF

j_gene: TRBJ1-2
v_gene: TRBV6-5
CDR3aa: CASREQGLYGYTF

j_gene: TRBJ2-7
v_gene: TRBV29-1
CDR3aa: CSVEVRQGVTYEQYF

j_gene: TRBJ2-5
v_gene: TRBV3-1
CDR3aa: CASSPKEEGTQYF

j_gene: TRBJ1-2
v_gene: TRBV6-5
CDR3aa: CASSYDRTGEGGYTF

j_gene: TRBJ2-1
v_gene: TRBV19
CDR3aa: CASSSGKRDTYNEQFF

j_gene: TRBJ2-2
v_gene: TRBV28
CDR3aa: CASSLYASGRKTGELFF

j_gene: TRBJ2-3
v_gene: TRBV15
CDR3aa: CATSVPGTSGGTDTQYF

j_gene: TRBJ1-1
v_gene: TRBV7-9
CDR3aa: CASSPPGDPEAFF

j_gene: TRBJ2-7
v_gene: TRBV7-3
CDR3aa: CASSRDPWDEQYF

j_gene: TRBJ1-1
v_gene: TRBV19
CDR3aa: CASSMLTGNPEAFF

j_gene: TRBJ2-5
v_gene: TRBV30
CDR3aa: CAWSPPGGWQETQYF

j_gene: TRBJ1-2
v_gene: TRBV20-1
CDR3aa: CSAREANDYGYTF

j_gene: TRBJ1-4
v_gene: TRBV4-3
CDR3aa: CASSQDRGTGDEKLFF

j_gene: TRBJ2-5
v_gene: TRBV6-6
CDR3aa: CASSYFFKPGLAGGETQYF

j_gene: TRBJ2-1
v_gene: TRBV19
CDR3aa: CASSIDTATNEQFF